There are many counts of the clone carrying this TCR beta chain. The antigen remains undetermined. This sample is drawn from a study of T cells after yellow fever vaccination. Germline lookup yields CDR1 LNHNV and CDR2 YYDKDF (reference sequence). V was shortened by 0 bases and J by 7 bases, with 12 bases between the two germline ends. The CDR3 sequence is 15 residues long. General study results and limits: Post-booster reappearance was seen for most primary-vaccination clones (about 95% CD4, around 89% CD8). Contamination of FACS-sorted repertoires by abundant clonotypes from the bulk population could occur.

5'RACE template switching generated TCR cDNA, adding a universal primer site and UMIs. TCRdb analysed the 5' RACE reads with MiXCR anew, one entry per CDR3 protein. The data hold fewer than 350,000 distinct CDR3 sequences, with 3.5% to 4.5% observed a single time. This material consisted of PBMCs, taken 15 days after the yellow fever booster vaccination. V usage is TRBV15 and J usage is TRBJ1-4; D call uncertain. The sequence derives from a man younger than 35 who received the YFV17D yellow fever vaccine. The CDR3 is CATSRDSQPSEKLFF. CDR3 coding DNA: TGTGCCACCAGCAGAGATTCTCAGCCAAGTGAAAAACTGTTTTTT. Combining the CDR3 with reference TRBV15 and TRBJ1-4 gives the whole variable domain DAMVIQNPRYQVTQFGKPVTLSCSQTLNHNVMYWYQQKSSQAPKLLFHYYDKDFNNEADTPDNFQSRRPNTSFCFLDIRSPGLGDTAMYLCATSRDSQPSEKLFFGSGTQLSVL.